Presented here are 2 T cell receptor beta chains from one specimen sequenced in a study of blood T cells in healthy people across ages. A second roughly 6 to 12 cycle PCR used barcoded and J-beta primers. Using its own MiXCR run on the 5' RACE reads, TCRdb lists one record per CDR3 protein. Found here are fewer than 700,000 distinct CDR3 sequences, around 43% of them singletons; the top ten hold 25% to 35%. The source material was blood. The receptors stem from a man of 80 years or more in good health.

This chain connects TRBV12-5 to TRBJ2-1; the D is unclear. Looked up from germline, CDR1 is LGHNT and CDR2 is FRNRAP. V lost 0 bases and J 8 bases, leaving 5 bases between the germline ends. CDR3 length: 12 amino acids. The CDR3 DNA reads TGTGCTAGTGGTTTGGTACATTATGAGCAGTTCTTC. This gives the protein CASGLVHYEQFF.

The rearrangement joins TRBV19 to TRBJ2-5; TRBD1 matches 8 bases. CDR1 LNHDA and CDR2 SQIVND come from the germline V gene (reference sequence). This CDR3 has 17 residues. The J segment lost 3 bases and the V segment lost 4 bases, leaving 13 bases of the junction unmatched. The CDR3 region has the DNA TGTGCCAGTAGTAAACGGGAAACAGGGGGGAAAGAAGAGACCCAGTACTTC. It encodes CASSKRETGGKEETQYF.